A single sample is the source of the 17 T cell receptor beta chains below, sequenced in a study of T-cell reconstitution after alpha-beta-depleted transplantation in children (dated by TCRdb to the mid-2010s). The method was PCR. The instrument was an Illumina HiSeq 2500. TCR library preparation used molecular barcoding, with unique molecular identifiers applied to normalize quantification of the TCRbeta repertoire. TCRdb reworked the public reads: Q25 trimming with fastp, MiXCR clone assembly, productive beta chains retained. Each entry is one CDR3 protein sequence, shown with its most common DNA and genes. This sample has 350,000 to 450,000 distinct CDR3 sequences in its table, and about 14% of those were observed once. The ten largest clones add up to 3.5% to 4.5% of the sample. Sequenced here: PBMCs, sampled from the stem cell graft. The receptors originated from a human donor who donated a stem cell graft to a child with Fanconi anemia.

As DNA, the CDR3 is TGTGCCAGCAGCCAAGCGGCTCTAGCCGAGACCCAGTACTTC. Translated, it gives CASSQAALAETQYF. V is TRBV4-2 and J is TRBJ2-5; perhaps TRBD2 as D (5 bases). CDR3 length: 14 residues. Germline loops: CDR1 LGHNA, CDR2 YNFKEQ. Trimming pared 1 base from V and 5 bases from J, leaving 11 bases between.

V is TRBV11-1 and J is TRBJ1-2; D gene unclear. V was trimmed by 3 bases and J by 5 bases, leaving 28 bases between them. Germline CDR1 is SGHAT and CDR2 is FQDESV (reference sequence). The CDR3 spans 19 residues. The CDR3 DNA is TGTGCCAGCAGCTTCTCAGGACCCCAGGCGCGATCTCACCAGTATGGCTACACCTTC. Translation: CASSFSGPQARSHQYGYTF.

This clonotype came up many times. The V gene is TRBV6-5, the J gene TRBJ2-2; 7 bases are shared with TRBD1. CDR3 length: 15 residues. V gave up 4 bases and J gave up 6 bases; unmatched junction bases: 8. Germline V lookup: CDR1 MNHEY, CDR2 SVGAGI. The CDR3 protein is CASSSTGSLSGELFF. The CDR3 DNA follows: TGTGCCAGCAGTTCGACAGGGAGTCTCTCCGGGGAGCTGTTTTTT.

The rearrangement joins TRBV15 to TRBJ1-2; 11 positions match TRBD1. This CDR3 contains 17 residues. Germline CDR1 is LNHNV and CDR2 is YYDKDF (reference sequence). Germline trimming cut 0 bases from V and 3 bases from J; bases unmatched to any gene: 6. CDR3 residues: CATSREYPGQGDYGYTF. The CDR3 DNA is TGTGCCACCAGCAGAGAGTACCCGGGACAGGGGGACTATGGCTACACCTTC.

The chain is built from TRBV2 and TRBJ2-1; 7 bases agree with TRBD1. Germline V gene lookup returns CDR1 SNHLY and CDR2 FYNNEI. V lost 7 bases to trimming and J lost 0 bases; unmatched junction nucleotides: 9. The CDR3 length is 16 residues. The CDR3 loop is CASTDRILSSYNEQFF. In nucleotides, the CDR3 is TGTGCCAGCACGGACAGGATCCTTAGCTCCTACAATGAGCAGTTCTTC.

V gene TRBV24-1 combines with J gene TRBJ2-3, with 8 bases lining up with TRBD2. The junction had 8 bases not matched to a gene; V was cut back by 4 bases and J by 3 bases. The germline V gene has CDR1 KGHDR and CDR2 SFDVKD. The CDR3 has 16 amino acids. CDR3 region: CATSDPGTSFTDTQYF. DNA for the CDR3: TGTGCCACCAGTGACCCCGGGACTAGTTTTACAGATACGCAGTATTTT.

CDR3 region: CASSPKGCTTLRPNEQFF. The CDR3 bases are TGTGCCAGCAGCCCCAAGGGTTGCACTACCCTACGCCCAAATGAGCAGTTCTTC. The gene calls are TRBV7-4 and TRBJ2-1; no clear D. Germline V gene lookup returns CDR1 SGHVT and CDR2 SQSDAQ. CDR3 length: 18 amino acids. The V end lost 5 bases, the J end lost 7 bases, and 27 bases lay between the germline ends.

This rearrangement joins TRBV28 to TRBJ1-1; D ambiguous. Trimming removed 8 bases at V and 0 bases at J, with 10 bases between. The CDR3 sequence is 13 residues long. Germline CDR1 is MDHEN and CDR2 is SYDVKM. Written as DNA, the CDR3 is TGTGCCAGCCTATTGGGTATGAACACTGAAGCTTTCTTT. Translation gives CASLLGMNTEAFF.

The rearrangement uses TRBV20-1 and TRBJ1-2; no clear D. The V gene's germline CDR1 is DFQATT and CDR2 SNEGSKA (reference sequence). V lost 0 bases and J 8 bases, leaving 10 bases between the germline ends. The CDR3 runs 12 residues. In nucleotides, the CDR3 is TGCAGTGCTAGAGAACCGGGGAGGGGCTACACCTTC. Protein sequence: CSAREPGRGYTF.

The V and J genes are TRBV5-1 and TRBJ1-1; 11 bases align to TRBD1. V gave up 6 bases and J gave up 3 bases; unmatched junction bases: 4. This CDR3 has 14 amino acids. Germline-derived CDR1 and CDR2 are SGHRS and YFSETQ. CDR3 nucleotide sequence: TGCGCCAGCACCCTGGGACAGGGGGACACTGAAGCTTTCTTT. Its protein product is CASTLGQGDTEAFF.

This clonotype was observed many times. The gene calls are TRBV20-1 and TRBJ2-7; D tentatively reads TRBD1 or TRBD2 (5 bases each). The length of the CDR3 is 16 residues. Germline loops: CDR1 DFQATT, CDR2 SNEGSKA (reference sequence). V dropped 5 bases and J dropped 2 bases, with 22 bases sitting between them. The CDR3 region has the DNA TGCAGTGCTTTTTCGTTCGGGACGGCCGGCACCTACGAGCAGTACTTC. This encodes CSAFSFGTAGTYEQYF.

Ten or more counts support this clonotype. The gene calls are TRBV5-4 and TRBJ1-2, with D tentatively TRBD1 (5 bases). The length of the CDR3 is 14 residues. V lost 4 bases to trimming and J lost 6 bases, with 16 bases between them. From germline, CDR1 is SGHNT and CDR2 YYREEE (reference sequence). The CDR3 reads CASSVFQGRDGYTF. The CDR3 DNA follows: TGTGCCAGCAGCGTTTTCCAGGGAAGAGATGGCTACACCTTC.

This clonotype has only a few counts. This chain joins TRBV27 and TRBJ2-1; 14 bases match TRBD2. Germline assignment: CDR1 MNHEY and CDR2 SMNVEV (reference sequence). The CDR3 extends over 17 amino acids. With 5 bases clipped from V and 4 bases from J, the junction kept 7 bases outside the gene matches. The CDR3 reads CASSLRLAGGLYNEQFF. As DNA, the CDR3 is TGTGCCAGCAGTCTCCGACTAGCGGGGGGGTTGTACAATGAGCAGTTCTTC.

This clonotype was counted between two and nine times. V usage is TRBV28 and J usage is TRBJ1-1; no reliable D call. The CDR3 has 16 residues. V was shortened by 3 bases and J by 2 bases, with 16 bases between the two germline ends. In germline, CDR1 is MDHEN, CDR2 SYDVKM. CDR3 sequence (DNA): TGTGCCAGCAGTTTCTACACAGAAACCCTCAACACTGAAGCTTTCTTT. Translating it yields CASSFYTETLNTEAFF.

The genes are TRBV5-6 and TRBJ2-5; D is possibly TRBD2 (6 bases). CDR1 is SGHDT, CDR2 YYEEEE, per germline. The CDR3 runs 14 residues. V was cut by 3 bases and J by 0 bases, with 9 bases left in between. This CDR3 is CASSYGGNQETQYF. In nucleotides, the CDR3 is TGTGCCAGCAGCTATGGGGGGAACCAAGAGACCCAGTACTTC.

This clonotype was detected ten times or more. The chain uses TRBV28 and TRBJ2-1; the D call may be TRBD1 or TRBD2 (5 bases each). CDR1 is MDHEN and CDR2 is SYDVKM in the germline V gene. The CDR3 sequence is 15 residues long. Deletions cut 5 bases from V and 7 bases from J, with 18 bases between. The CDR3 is CASSATGEGLNEQFF. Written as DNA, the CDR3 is TGTGCCAGCAGTGCAACAGGTGAGGGATTGAATGAGCAGTTCTTC. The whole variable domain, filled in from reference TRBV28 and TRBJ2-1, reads DVKVTQSSRYLVKRTGEKVFLECVQDMDHENMFWYRQDPGLGLRLIYFSYDVKMKEKGDIPEGYSVSREKKERFSLILESASTNQTSMYLCASSATGEGLNEQFFGPGTRLTVL.

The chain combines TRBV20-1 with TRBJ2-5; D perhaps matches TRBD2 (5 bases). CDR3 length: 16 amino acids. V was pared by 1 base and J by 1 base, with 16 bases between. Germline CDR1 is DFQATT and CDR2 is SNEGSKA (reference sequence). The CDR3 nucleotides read TGCAGTGCTAGAGTCGGTGGTCGGGATGGCCAAGAGACCCAGTACTTC. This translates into CSARVGGRDGQETQYF.